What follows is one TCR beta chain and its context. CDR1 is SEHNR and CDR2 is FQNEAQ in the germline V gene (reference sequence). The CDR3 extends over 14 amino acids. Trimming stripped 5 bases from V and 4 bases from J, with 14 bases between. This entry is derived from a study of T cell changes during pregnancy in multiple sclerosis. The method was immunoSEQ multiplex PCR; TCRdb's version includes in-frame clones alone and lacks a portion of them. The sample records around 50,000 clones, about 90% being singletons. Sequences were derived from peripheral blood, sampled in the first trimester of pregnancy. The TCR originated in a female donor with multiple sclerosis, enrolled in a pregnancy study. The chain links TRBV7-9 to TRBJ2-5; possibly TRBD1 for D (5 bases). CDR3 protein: CASSADNRRETQYF. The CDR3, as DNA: TGTGCCAGCAGCGCGGACAATCGAAGAGAGACCCAGTACTTC.